The 18 T cell receptor beta chains below come from one sample, sequenced in a study of CD8 T cells in ankylosing spondylitis. TCRdb called the 5' RACE reads again in MiXCR, with one record for every CDR3 protein. This sample carries tens of thousands of distinct CDR3 sequences, around 30% of them seen once, and the ten largest clones take nearly 60%. What was sequenced was blood, either unsorted or a sorted T cell fraction (not recorded which). All receptors derive from a male donor with ankylosing spondylitis or in good health (not recorded which).

V and J are TRBV7-2 and TRBJ2-1; 12 bases are a match to TRBD2. Trimming took 4 bases from V and 6 from J; bases not matched to a gene: 4. In germline, CDR1 is SGHTA, CDR2 FQGNSA. This CDR3 is 15 amino acids long. The CDR3 is CASSSASGGANEQFF. In DNA, the CDR3 is TGTGCCAGCAGCTCAGCTAGCGGGGGGGCCAATGAGCAGTTCTTC.

This rearrangement joins TRBV20-1 to TRBJ2-1, with 8 bases identical to TRBD2. The J segment lost 4 bases and the V segment lost 0 bases, leaving 5 bases of the junction unmatched. Germline V gene sequence: CDR1 DFQATT, CDR2 SNEGSKA (reference sequence). This CDR3 has 15 amino acids. The CDR3 DNA reads TGCAGTGCTAGAGATATGACTAGCGATTACAATGAGCAGTTCTTC. Its translation is CSARDMTSDYNEQFF.

This clonotype was counted at least ten times. This chain joins TRBV6-1 and TRBJ2-5; no reliable D call. CDR1 and CDR2 from the germline V gene are MNHNS and SASEGT. Trimming cost V 6 bases and J 2 bases, with 13 bases left between them. The CDR3 consists of 14 residues. The CDR3 here is CASSPAGPQETQYF. DNA for the CDR3: TGTGCCAGCAGCCCTGCCGGACCACAAGAGACCCAGTACTTC.

The chain couples TRBV12-3 or TRBV12-4 to TRBJ2-2, with D perhaps matching TRBD2 (6 bases). The V gene lost 11 bases and the J gene lost 4 bases, with 17 bases spanning the gap. This CDR3 comprises 14 residues. The DNA of the CDR3 is TGTGCCTTCCAAAAGGGACTGGTCACCGGGGAGCTGTTTTTT. It codes for CAFQKGLVTGELFF.

The rearrangement links TRBV12-3 or TRBV12-4 to TRBJ2-2; 7 nucleotides line up with TRBD2. The CDR3 sequence is 15 residues long. With 6 bases clipped from V and 0 bases from J, the junction kept 4 bases outside the gene matches. The CDR3 coding sequence is TGTGCCAGCAGATGGGGGGGAGCGAACACCGGGGAGCTGTTTTTT. Its protein product is CASRWGGANTGELFF.

This clonotype was seen once. This rearrangement joins TRBV7-8 to TRBJ2-7; D is unresolved. Looked up from germline, CDR1 is SGHVS and CDR2 is FQNEAQ. V was shortened by 5 bases and J by 7 bases, with 15 bases between the two germline ends. The CDR3 covers 13 residues. The CDR3 loop is CASSQTLPYEQYV. CDR3 nucleotides: TGTGCCAGCAGCCAGACGCTCCCTTATGAGCAGTACGTC.

This clonotype showed up just a few times. The chain is built from TRBV20-1 and TRBJ2-2; tentatively, D is TRBD2 (7 bases). The CDR3 length is 14 residues. Per germline, CDR1 DFQATT and CDR2 SNEGSKA (reference sequence). Trimming took 6 bases from V and 8 from J, leaving 19 bases between them. The CDR3 loop reads CSARWGGADGELFF. CDR3 coding DNA: TGCAGTGCCAGGTGGGGGGGGGCCGATGGGGAGCTGTTTTTT.

This rearrangement joins TRBV12-3 or TRBV12-4 to TRBJ2-7; D not certain. V was pared by 2 bases and J by 6 bases, with 8 bases between. The CDR3 extends over 12 amino acids. The CDR3 sequence: CASSLRLGEQYF. In nucleotides, the CDR3 is TGTGCCAGCAGTTTAAGGCTCGGCGAGCAGTACTTC.

There are many counts of this clonotype. The gene calls are TRBV10-3 and TRBJ2-3, with TRBD1 matching over 10 bases. Germline CDR1 is ENHRY and CDR2 is SYGVKD. V shed 4 bases and J 4 bases; nucleotides not matched to a gene: 5. This CDR3 region has 15 residues. The CDR3 sequence is CAISAGQGLADTQYF. As DNA, the CDR3 is TGTGCCATCAGTGCGGGACAGGGGTTAGCAGATACGCAGTATTTT.

This clonotype was picked up many times. This chain connects TRBV5-5 to TRBJ1-6; D uncertain. The length of the CDR3 is 15 residues. Germline V lookup: CDR1 SGHKS, CDR2 YYEKEE (reference sequence). The V gene lost 0 bases and the J gene lost 9 bases, with 13 bases spanning the gap. DNA for the CDR3: TGTGCCAGCAGCTTGGTCCCCTCTGGAGGTTCACCCCTCCACTTT. Protein product: CASSLVPSGGSPLHF.

The chain is built from TRBV12-3 or TRBV12-4 and TRBJ2-1; the match to TRBD1 covers 12 bases. Losses at the gene ends were 3 bases for V and 7 bases for J; bases not matched to a gene: 4. CDR3 length: 15 amino acids. The CDR3: CASSFRGQGANEQFF. Written as DNA, the CDR3 is TGTGCCAGCAGTTTTAGGGGACAGGGGGCAAATGAGCAGTTCTTC.

This chain uses TRBV12-3 or TRBV12-4 with TRBJ1-2; D gene unclear. V was clipped by 4 bases and J by 3 bases, with 6 bases between them. The CDR3 runs to 12 residues. CDR3 sequence reads: CASSSGDYGYTF. The CDR3 bases are TGTGCCAGCAGTTCCGGGGACTATGGCTACACCTTC.

This chain links TRBV2 with TRBJ2-1; 10 bases map to TRBD1. The CDR3 loop spans 13 amino acids. Trimming cost V 11 bases and J 2 bases; bases outside gene matches: 3. CDR1 is SNHLY, CDR2 FYNNEI, per germline. CDR3 DNA sequence: TGTGCCGGACAGGGGGACCCCTACAATGAGCAGTTCTTC. Protein sequence: CAGQGDPYNEQFF.

CDR3 loop: CSASKGGAAFF. The CDR3 coding sequence is TGCAGCGCCTCCAAGGGGGGGGCAGCTTTCTTT. The chain is built from TRBV29-1 and TRBJ1-1; tentatively, D is TRBD1 (6 bases). In germline, CDR1 is SQVTM, CDR2 ANQGSEA. CDR3 size: 11 residues. The V and J ends lost 7 bases and 10 bases respectively, with 16 bases between them.

This clonotype was seen a few times. V is TRBV20-1 and J is TRBJ2-7; a weak D match, TRBD2 (6 bases). The V end was cut by 3 bases, the J end by 6 bases, with 18 bases between. The germline V gene encodes CDR1 DFQATT and CDR2 SNEGSKA (reference sequence). The CDR3 sequence is 14 residues long. This CDR3 is CSARVPLGGVEQYF. DNA of the CDR3: TGCAGTGCTAGGGTTCCCCTGGGGGGAGTCGAGCAGTACTTC.

The chain is built from TRBV6-5 and TRBJ1-2, with 7 nucleotides matching TRBD1. The CDR3 spans 17 residues. Germline loops: CDR1 MNHEY, CDR2 SVGAGI. V lost 0 bases and J lost 5; bases outside the gene matches: 12. CDR3 loop: CASSYSALLGTVYGYTF. CDR3 DNA sequence: TGTGCCAGCAGTTACTCGGCTTTGTTAGGGACAGTTTATGGCTACACCTTC.

This sequence joins TRBV7-9 and TRBJ1-1; TRBD1 might be the D (6 bases). Germline CDR1 is SEHNR and CDR2 is FQNEAQ (reference sequence). V was trimmed by 2 bases and J by 0 bases, leaving 16 bases between them. The CDR3 is 17 amino acids. CDR3 amino acids: CASSLSGGGAMNTEAFF. The CDR3 DNA is TGTGCCAGCAGCTTATCTGGTGGGGGCGCGATGAACACTGAAGCTTTCTTT.

V usage is TRBV20-1 and J usage is TRBJ1-5; D perhaps matches TRBD1 (5 bases). The CDR3 runs 16 residues. Germline V gene data show CDR1 as DFQATT and CDR2 as SNEGSKA (reference sequence). V was trimmed by 0 bases and J by 4 bases, leaving 16 bases between them. The CDR3 DNA follows: TGCAGTGCTAGAGATCGATCGGGGCTGGGAAATCAGCCCCAGCATTTT. Translating gives CSARDRSGLGNQPQHF.